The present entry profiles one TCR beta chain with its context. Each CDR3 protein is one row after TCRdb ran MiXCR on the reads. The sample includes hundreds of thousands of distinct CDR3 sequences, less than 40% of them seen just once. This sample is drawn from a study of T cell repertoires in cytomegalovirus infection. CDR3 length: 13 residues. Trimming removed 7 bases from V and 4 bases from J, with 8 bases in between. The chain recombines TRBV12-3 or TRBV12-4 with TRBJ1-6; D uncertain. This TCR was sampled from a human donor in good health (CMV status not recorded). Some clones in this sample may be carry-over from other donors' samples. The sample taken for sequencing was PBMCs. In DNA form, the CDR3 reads TGTGCCAGCACCTGGGGTTATAATTCACCCCTCCACTTT. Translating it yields CASTWGYNSPLHF.